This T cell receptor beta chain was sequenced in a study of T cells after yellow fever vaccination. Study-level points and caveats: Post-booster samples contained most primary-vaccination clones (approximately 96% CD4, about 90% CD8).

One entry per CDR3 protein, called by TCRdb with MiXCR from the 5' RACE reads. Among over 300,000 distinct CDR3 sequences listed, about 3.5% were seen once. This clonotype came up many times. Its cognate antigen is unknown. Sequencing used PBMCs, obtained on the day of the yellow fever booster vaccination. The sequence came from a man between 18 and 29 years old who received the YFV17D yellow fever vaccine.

The CDR3 DNA sequence: TGTGCCAGCAGCCCGAGAACGGGTCGAACTGAAGCTTTCTTT. Translation: CASSPRTGRTEAFF. This rearrangement joins TRBV5-5 to TRBJ1-1, with D hard to call. V was shortened by 4 bases and J by 5 bases, with 15 bases between the two germline ends. The CDR3 totals 14 residues. Germline CDR1 reads SGHKS; CDR2 reads YYEKEE (reference sequence).